One and the same sample provided the 7 T cell receptor beta chains below, sequenced in a study of OX40 agonist ivuxolimab in advanced cancers. Some clones are missing from TCRdb's copy, which holds only in-frame ones; the method was immunoSEQ multiplex PCR. Here the sample spans about 72,000 clones, approximately 92% being singletons. The sequencing used CD4+ or CD8+ T cells sorted from blood, collected in a trial of the OX40 agonist ivuxolimab. The source is an adult with an advanced solid tumor such as melanoma, head and neck, liver or kidney cancer.

This clone was counted a few times. The chain employs TRBV9 and TRBJ2-2; maybe TRBD1 (6 bases). CDR1 is SGDLS, CDR2 YYNGEE, per germline. V was pared by 1 base and J by 5 bases, with 6 bases between. The CDR3 is 13 residues long. This chain's CDR3 is CASSVRGTGELFF. As DNA, the CDR3 is TGTGCCAGCAGCGTAAGGGGGACCGGGGAGCTGTTTTTT.

The genes are TRBV5-1 and TRBJ2-5, with 8 bases identical to TRBD2. V shed 7 bases and J 1 base; nucleotides not matched to a gene: 21. CDR1 SGHRS and CDR2 YFSETQ come from the germline V gene. CDR3 length: 19 amino acids. CDR3: CASSPGLAGPKGPQETQYF. CDR3 DNA: TGCGCCAGCTCCCCGGGGCTAGCGGGCCCGAAAGGCCCCCAAGAGACCCAGTACTTC.

The rearrangement joins TRBV9 to TRBJ2-5; a weak D match, TRBD1 (7 bases). Germline values: CDR1 SGDLS, CDR2 YYNGEE. With 4 bases removed from V and 11 bases from J, the gap between germline ends came to 18 bases. This CDR3 spans 13 amino acids. This CDR3 reads CASSPRVGGQQYF. The CDR3, as DNA: TGTGCCAGCAGCCCGAGGGTGGGGGGACAGCAGTACTTC.

This sequence joins TRBV27 and TRBJ2-3; 7 positions match TRBD2. The CDR3 is 13 amino acids. Germline CDR1 MNHEY, CDR2 SMNVEV (reference sequence). Trimming at V came to 2 bases and at J to 6 bases, leaving 2 bases not matched to a gene. CDR3 amino acids: CASSLMRGDTQYF. Here the CDR3 DNA reads TGTGCCAGCAGTTTAATGCGGGGGGATACGCAGTATTTT.

This chain connects TRBV11-2 to TRBJ2-1; 9 nucleotides align to TRBD2. The junction had 7 bases not matched to a gene; V was cut back by 0 bases and J by 10 bases. CDR3 length: 15 amino acids. Germline CDR1 reads SGHAT; CDR2 reads FQNNGV. CDR3 in DNA: TGTGCCAGCAGCTTAGATAGGCTAGCGGGGCCAGAGCAGTTCTTC. Its protein is CASSLDRLAGPEQFF.

The V and J genes are TRBV19 and TRBJ2-7; perhaps TRBD1 as D (5 bases). Germline V gives CDR1 LNHDA, CDR2 SQIVND (reference sequence). Trimming stripped 4 bases from V and 0 bases from J, with 10 bases between. CDR3 length equals 14 residues. CDR3 in amino acids: CASSTDTYSYEQYF. In nucleotides, the CDR3 is TGTGCCAGTAGTACGGACACTTACTCCTACGAGCAGTACTTC.

The rearrangement joins TRBV5-1 to TRBJ2-2; 8 bases fit TRBD1. V trimming: 4 bases; J trimming: 0 bases; junction bases outside the gene matches: 2. Germline V CDR1 and CDR2: SGHRS, YFSETQ. The CDR3 has 15 residues. Here the CDR3 reads CASSPGGPNTGELFF. As DNA, the CDR3 is TGCGCCAGCAGCCCAGGGGGCCCGAACACCGGGGAGCTGTTTTTT.